One sample yielded the 27 T cell receptor beta chains listed below, sequenced in a study of tumor-infiltrating lymphocytes in primary liver carcinoma. A primer matching the constant region was used to make TCR beta cDNA from 500 to 600 ng of total RNA. Investigators got TCR beta libraries out of three nested multiplex PCR rounds, done with slightly modified ARM-PCR. The two initial PCR rounds, nine to eleven cycles each, used TRBV1-TRBV30 forward and C-beta reverse primers. TCRdb re-called the multiplex PCR reads with MiXCR, one entry per CDR3 protein. The table includes approximately 190,000 distinct CDR3 sequences, around four fifths detected once. Co-extracting RNA and DNA was done with about 20-33 mg of unsorted bulk tissue as input. Sequencing input: tumor tissue from primary liver carcinoma. All receptors come from a man aged 35-49 years with primary liver carcinoma and hepatitis B virus infection.

The chain is built from TRBV29-1 and TRBJ2-3, with D perhaps given as TRBD1 or TRBD2 (5 bases each). V dropped 7 bases and J dropped 0 bases, with 20 bases sitting between them. The CDR3 has 16 amino acids. CDR1 is SQVTM, CDR2 ANQGSEA, per germline. The CDR3 sequence: CSDGTRDETSTDTQYF. The CDR3 DNA is TGCAGCGACGGGACGAGGGACGAGACTAGCACAGATACGCAGTATTTT.

This sequence joins TRBV4-1 and TRBJ2-7, with TRBD2 matching 7 bases. The CDR3 totals 17 residues. The trim removed 3 bases at V and 4 bases at J, leaving 15 bases unmatched. Germline CDR1 and CDR2: MGHRA and YSYEKL. The CDR3, as DNA: TGCGCCAGCAGCCAGGAGAGGACTAGTGGATGTGTTTACGAGCAGTACTTC. Translation gives CASSQERTSGCVYEQYF.

This clonotype was observed many times. V usage is TRBV5-1 and J usage is TRBJ2-1, with D maybe TRBD2 (6 bases). The CDR3 totals 14 residues. Germline CDR1 reads SGHRS; CDR2 reads YFSETQ. V was cut by 3 bases and J by 5 bases, with 12 bases left in between. The CDR3 region is CASSSSGTHNEQFF. CDR3 bases: TGCGCCAGCAGCTCCTCCGGGACTCACAATGAGCAGTTCTTC.

Regarding this clonotype: Compared with germline, one end of the junction differs, possibly owing to a read error. The V call is TRBV29-1, the J call TRBJ2-2; 10 bases fit TRBD2. The CDR3 extends over 15 amino acids. CDR1 and CDR2 from the germline V gene are SQVTM and ANQGSEA. As DNA, the CDR3 is TGCTGCGTTGGGACTAGCGCTGCAAACACCGGGGAGCTGTTTTTT. Translation gives CCVGTSAANTGELFF.

In the case of this clonotype: A much larger clone sits a single nucleotide away, making a read error possible. The chain has TRBV7-3 and TRBJ2-3, with 9 bases fitting TRBD2. This CDR3 region has 16 residues. The germline CDR1 and CDR2 sequences are SGHTA and FQGTGA. Here the CDR3 reads CANSSGTSRDTDTQYF. The CDR3 DNA sequence: TGTGCCAACAGCTCCGGGACTAGCAGGGATACAGATACGCAGTATTTT.

Note on this clonotype: A much larger clone lies one base from this, so it may be a read error. V usage is TRBV10-2 and J usage is TRBJ2-2; D is unresolved. The germline V gene encodes CDR1 WSHSY and CDR2 SAAADI. The CDR3 is 11 residues long. CDR3 sequence reads: CVSSHAGELFF. CDR3 sequence (DNA): TGCGTCAGCAGCCATGCCGGGGAGCTGTTTTTT.

The chain has TRBV7-6 and TRBJ2-1; TRBD1 matches at 9 bases. Germline V gives CDR1 SGHVS, CDR2 FNYEAQ. With 5 bases clipped from V and 0 bases from J, the junction kept 8 bases outside the gene matches. The CDR3 is 17 amino acids. The CDR3 nucleotides are TGTGCCAGCAGCGTAAAGGACAGGGGCAGCTCCTACAATGAGCAGTTCTTC. This translates into CASSVKDRGSSYNEQFF.

Comments on this clonotype: Since a much larger clone is just one base distant, this may be a read error. The chain is built from TRBV5-1 and TRBJ2-2, with a possible D match to TRBD1 (6 bases). Per germline, CDR1 SGHRS and CDR2 YFSETQ. V lost 4 bases and J lost 3, with 13 bases in between. This CDR3 is built from 15 residues. CDR3 nucleotide sequence: TGCGCCAGCAGCCACGGGACACTCCACACCGGGGAGCTGTTTTTT. Residues: CASSHGTLHTGELFF. The full variable domain, completed using reference TRBV5-1 and TRBJ2-2, is KAGVTQTPRYLIKTRGQQVTLSCSPISGHRSVSWYQQTPGQGLQFLFEYFSETQRNKGNFPGRFSGRQFSNSRSEMNVSTLELGDSALYLCASSHGTLHTGELFFGEGSRLTVL.

Regarding this clonotype: Lacking the conserved final phenylalanine or tryptophan, this CDR3 likely reflects a read error. It is unclear where the CDR3 begins or ends on the DNA, so no DNA is shown, and the CDR3 is as TCRdb lists it. V gene TRBV11-1 combines with J gene TRBJ2-7. Germline loops: CDR1 SGHAT, CDR2 FQDESV (reference sequence). Including both end residues, the CDR3 is 13 amino acids long. The CDR3 region is CAISPRSGYEQCY.

This rearrangement joins TRBV12-3 or TRBV12-4 to TRBJ1-6; D is uncertain. V was shortened by 7 bases and J by 11 bases, with 18 bases between the two germline ends. This CDR3 is 14 amino acids long. DNA of the CDR3: TGTGCCAGCATTCTAAGCGGGTTTGGGACACCCCTCCACTTT. Protein sequence: CASILSGFGTPLHF.

On this clonotype itself: This likely comes from a read error, as the CDR3 has no conserved phenylalanine or tryptophan at its end. The limits of the CDR3 on the DNA are not certain, so only TCRdb's listed CDR3 is given. The rearrangement uses TRBV11-2 and TRBJ2-5; the table's D gene call, TRBD2, was not cross checked with the DNA. Germline CDR1 is SGHAT and CDR2 is FQNNGV. Both ends counted, the CDR3 spans 16 residues. CDR3 in amino acids: CASSPTLLAGAESLYY.

About this clonotype: An end of the junction differs from the germline gene, which may be a read error. This rearrangement joins TRBV15 to TRBJ1-5; D remains ambiguous. Germline V gene sequence: CDR1 LNHNV, CDR2 YYDKDF (reference sequence). This CDR3 is built from 13 residues. The CDR3 loop reads CATSWAFNQPQHF. The CDR3 nucleotides read TGTGCCACCAGCTGGGCATTTAATCAACCCCAGCATTTT.

Notes on this clonotype: The junction departs from the called germline gene at one end, perhaps through a read error. This rearrangement joins TRBV4-2 to TRBJ2-7, with TRBD2 matching 7 bases. CDR1 is LGHNA, CDR2 YNFKEQ, per germline. The CDR3 totals 16 residues. For the CDR3, the DNA is TGTGCCAGTAGCCAAGATGCTAGCGGCCCCTCCTACGAGCAGTACTTC. Translating it yields CASSQDASGPSYEQYF.

In regard to this clonotype: No conserved phenylalanine or tryptophan ends this CDR3, so it is likely a read error. This chain links TRBV29-1 with TRBJ2-1, with 14 bases that match TRBD2. Germline CDR1 reads SQVTM; CDR2 reads ANQGSEA. The CDR3 covers 14 residues. CDR3 DNA sequence: TGTAGCGCCTATCTTGGGACTAGCGGGGGCCAGCAGTTCTCC. Its protein product is CSAYLGTSGGQQFS.

Comment on this clonotype: The DNA is left out, because the CDR3 cannot be placed on it with certainty; the CDR3 is given as TCRdb lists it. V gene TRBV29-1 combines with J gene TRBJ1-1. In germline, CDR1 is SQVTM, CDR2 ANQGSEA. The CDR3 sequence runs 13 residues, both termini included. The CDR3 spells CSVGSGNIAEAVF.

With regard to this clonotype: The CDR3 does not close with the conserved phenylalanine or tryptophan, likely indicating a read error. V usage is TRBV12-3 or TRBV12-4 and J usage is TRBJ1-1, with D unclear. V gave up 2 bases and J gave up 7 bases, with 11 bases separating them. This CDR3 region has 13 residues. The CDR3: CASSLTPAIEAFS. The CDR3 coding sequence is TGTGCCAGCAGTTTAACCCCGGCAATTGAAGCTTTCTCT.

The chain uses TRBV4-3 and TRBJ2-1, with D unclear. The V end was cut by 0 bases, the J end by 7 bases, with 16 bases between. CDR3 length equals 16 residues. Germline V gene lookup returns CDR1 LGHNA and CDR2 YSLEER. The CDR3 DNA is TGCGCCAGCAGCCAAGATCCCTACCCGGAATATAATGAGCAGTTCTTC. This codes for CASSQDPYPEYNEQFF.

Regarding this clonotype: Its ends do not fully match the called genes, so a read error is possible. The chain uses TRBV29-1 and TRBJ1-1, with TRBD1 as a possible D gene (6 bases). The CDR3 extends over 15 amino acids. Germline V gives CDR1 SQVTM, CDR2 ANQGSEA. In DNA form, the CDR3 reads TGCTGCGTCACCAGGGGTTGGGGAATGAACACTGAAGCTTTCTTT. Amino acids: CCVTRGWGMNTEAFF.

Comment on this clonotype: One end of the junction varies from germline; a read error may be responsible. J is TRBJ2-1 and V is TRBV6-1, with 8 bases identical to TRBD2. In germline, CDR1 is MNHNS, CDR2 SASEGT. The CDR3 is 14 amino acids. CDR3: CARWSGGAANELFF. The CDR3, as DNA: TGTGCCCGCTGGTCCGGGGGGGCCGCCAATGAGCTGTTCTTC.

A remark on this clonotype: The junction departs from germline at one end; a sequencing error may be responsible. The V call is TRBV11-2, the J call TRBJ1-4; TRBD1 might be the D (6 bases). CDR3 size: 14 residues. Germline-derived CDR1 and CDR2 are SGHAT and FQNNGV. CDR3 sequence: CASCLDLRGLRLFF. The CDR3 DNA is TGTGCCAGCTGCTTAGATCTTCGGGGGCTCAGGTTGTTTTTT.

The sample holds one count of this clonotype. The chain links TRBV5-4 to TRBJ2-1; D unclear. The V and J ends lost 9 bases and 10 bases respectively, with 20 bases between them. The germline gives CDR1 SGHNT, CDR2 YYREEE (reference sequence). The CDR3 runs to 13 residues. The CDR3 spells CATSTPLIGEQFF. The CDR3 nucleotides read TGTGCCACCAGTACCCCACTGATTGGGGAGCAGTTCTTC.

This clonotype was detected a few times. This rearrangement joins TRBV20-1 to TRBJ2-3; possible D gene TRBD2, 5 bases. Between the trimmed V and J ends, which lost 6 bases and 1 base, there was a span of 14 bases. The CDR3 is 14 residues long. Looked up from germline, CDR1 is DFQATT and CDR2 is SNEGSKA (reference sequence). CDR3 in amino acids: CSAPAGSGTDTQYF. The CDR3 bases are TGCAGTGCCCCTGCGGGTAGCGGCACAGATACGCAGTATTTT.

This clonotype has just one count. This may come from a read error, since a much larger clone is one base off. This chain joins TRBV7-9 and TRBJ1-5; weak D call: TRBD1 (5 bases). The CDR3 consists of 14 residues. Germline CDR1 reads SEHNR; CDR2 reads FQNEAQ (reference sequence). The V and J ends lost 10 bases and 5 bases respectively, with 18 bases between them. Written as DNA, the CDR3 is TGTGCCACTCAGGGCAGAGGGAACTATCAGCCCCAGCATTTT. It translates to CATQGRGNYQPQHF. The full variable domain, its missing parts supplied by reference TRBV7-9 and TRBJ1-5, is DTGVSQNPRHKITKRGQNVTFRCDPISEHNRLYWYRQTLGQGPEFLTYFQNEAQLEKSRLLSDRFSAERPKGSFSTLEIQRTEQGDSAMYLCATQGRGNYQPQHFGDGTRLSIL.

For this clonotype: At one boundary the junction diverges from the germline segment, which might be a read error. This rearrangement joins TRBV11-2 to TRBJ1-5, with 8 bases fitting TRBD1. The CDR3 extends over 15 amino acids. Looked up from germline, CDR1 is SGHAT and CDR2 is FQNNGV. The CDR3 protein is CASSLAGGGDQAQHF. CDR3 nucleotides: TGTGCCAGCAGCTTAGCAGGGGGCGGCGATCAGGCCCAACATTTT.

Of note for this clonotype: One end of the junction fails to match germline, which may point to a read error. This rearrangement joins TRBV7-9 to TRBJ1-3; D is unclear. The CDR3 is 16 residues long. The germline V gene has CDR1 SEHNR and CDR2 FQNEAQ (reference sequence). The CDR3 sequence: CTSSPPSGVSGNTIYF. In DNA form, the CDR3 reads TGTACCAGCAGCCCACCCTCCGGGGTGAGTGGAAACACCATTTATTTT.

About this clonotype itself: It is likely a read error, because the conserved phenylalanine at the end of the CDR3 is missing. It is unclear where the CDR3 begins or ends on the DNA, so no DNA is shown, and the CDR3 is as TCRdb lists it. The rearrangement links TRBV12-3 or TRBV12-4 to TRBJ2-7. Both ends counted, the CDR3 spans 14 residues. The CDR3 here is CASSLTAERPIPFL.

A note on this clonotype: A read error is likely, as this CDR3 ends without the conserved phenylalanine or tryptophan. The DNA is left out, because the CDR3 cannot be placed on it with certainty; the CDR3 is given as TCRdb lists it. This rearrangement joins TRBV5-4 to TRBJ2-5. Per germline, CDR1 SGHNT and CDR2 YYREEE (reference sequence). A total of 12 residues make up the CDR3, ends included. The CDR3 sequence: CVSSLDKAVEYI.